This TCR beta chain was found in a study of T cells in tumors after PD-1 blockade. Turning to the study itself: A subset received ongoing vismodegib 150 mg daily alongside anti-PD-1 therapy.

This CDR3 region has 20 residues. Germline CDR1 MGHRA, CDR2 YSYEKL. V was pared by 2 bases and J by 6 bases, with 17 bases of the junction left unmatched. Turning to this clone: What it binds is not known.

Notes on the study in general: Peripheral recruitment is suggested, as some novel exhausted tumor clones were in pre-treatment blood.

Generated by immunoSEQ multiplex PCR, the TCRdb table keeps only in-frame clones and is missing some. The sample lists about 48,000 clones, roughly 80% occurring once. The specimen was PBMCs, collected before anti-PD-1 treatment. This clonotype originated in a human donor with basal cell carcinoma. This chain connects TRBV4-1 to TRBJ2-3; TRBD2 matches at 13 bases. CDR3 sequence reads: CASSQPTRPGTSGVEDTQYF. In DNA, the CDR3 is TGCGCCAGCAGCCAACCAACGCGGCCCGGGACTAGCGGGGTAGAGGATACGCAGTATTTT.